This TCR beta chain emerged from a study of vaccination and CD4 T cells after COVID-19. At the level of the study: The authors exposed cells to overlapping spike peptides derived from SARS-CoV-2, HCoV-NL63, HCoV-OC43 and HCoV-229E. Control cultures, each given a CEFX pool, an HIV-1 Nef pool, or no peptide, were included.

Whole-study results and caveats: Nearly all convalescent vaccine-specific clones, 304 of 307, recognized only SARS-CoV-2 spike.

In germline, CDR1 is SEHNR, CDR2 FQNEAQ (reference sequence). V gave up 6 bases and J gave up 8 bases, with 19 bases separating them. The CDR3 contains 15 residues. As for this clonotype: Its matching antigen is unknown.

Documented treatment: approximately 11-day PBMC culture with coronavirus spike peptide pools or control peptides (ViraFEST assay). Cultured CD4+ T cell DNA was sequenced using the Oncomine TCR Beta short-read assay. Investigators obtained genomic DNA by extraction from cultured CD4+ T cells. MiXCR, run by TCRdb on the PCR reads, gives a single entry per CDR3 protein. The sample holds about 16,000 distinct CDR3 sequences, approximately 35% seen once. The sequenced sample was CD4+ T cells from blood, cultured in vitro, obtained before SARS-CoV-2 vaccination. The clonotype originates from a human donor who received a COVID-19 vaccine. The chain has TRBV7-9 and TRBJ1-4, with D tentatively TRBD1 (6 bases). CDR3 nucleotide sequence: TGTGCCAGCAGTCCGCCGACAGGTCTACGGGAAAAACTGTTTTTT. It encodes CASSPPTGLREKLFF. Combining the CDR3 with reference TRBV7-9 and TRBJ1-4 gives the whole variable domain DTGVSQNPRHKITKRGQNVTFRCDPISEHNRLYWYRQTLGQGPEFLTYFQNEAQLEKSRLLSDRFSAERPKGSFSTLEIQRTEQGDSAMYLCASSPPTGLREKLFFGSGTQLSVL.